The present entry profiles one T cell receptor (beta chain) with its context. The V end was cut by 4 bases, the J end by 0 bases, with 18 bases between. The CDR3 length is 17 residues. Germline CDR1 reads MDHEN; CDR2 reads SYDVKM. The sample belongs to a study of cytotoxic CD8 clonotypes in ibrutinib-treated CLL. Method: immunoSEQ multiplex PCR; TCRdb's copy keeps in-frame clones and lacks some. The repertoire holds 110,000 to 150,000 clones, about 75% seen once, with approximately 5.1% in the top ten. The material sequenced was PBMCs, taken after 24 months of ibrutinib treatment. The chain is built from TRBV28 and TRBJ1-2; tentative D call: TRBD1 (6 bases). The source of this sequence is a human donor with chronic lymphocytic leukemia. CDR3 bases: TGTGCCAGCAGTTCCGTCAGTGCGGGACATACTAACTATGGCTACACCTTC. Translating it yields CASSSVSAGHTNYGYTF.